Sequencing of this T cell receptor beta chain was carried out in a study of coeliac disease. Germline lookup yields CDR1 SGDLS and CDR2 YYNGEE. The CDR3 runs 19 residues. V dropped 0 bases and J dropped 0; count of bases not matched to a gene: 8. Only one count was recorded for this clone. The protocol was immunoSEQ multiplex PCR, while the TCRdb copy is restricted to in-frame clones and leaves out a portion. Of about 6,500 clones in the sample, roughly 60% were seen once. The sequence came from a man in his sixties with celiac disease on a gluten-free diet. The chain has TRBV9 and TRBJ2-3; 12 positions match TRBD2. Sequencing used lymphocytes from the gut lamina propria. In DNA form, the CDR3 reads TGTGCCAGCAGCGTAGCTGGCCCTAGCGGGGGGGTTAGCACAGATACGCAGTATTTT. It yields the protein CASSVAGPSGGVSTDTQYF.